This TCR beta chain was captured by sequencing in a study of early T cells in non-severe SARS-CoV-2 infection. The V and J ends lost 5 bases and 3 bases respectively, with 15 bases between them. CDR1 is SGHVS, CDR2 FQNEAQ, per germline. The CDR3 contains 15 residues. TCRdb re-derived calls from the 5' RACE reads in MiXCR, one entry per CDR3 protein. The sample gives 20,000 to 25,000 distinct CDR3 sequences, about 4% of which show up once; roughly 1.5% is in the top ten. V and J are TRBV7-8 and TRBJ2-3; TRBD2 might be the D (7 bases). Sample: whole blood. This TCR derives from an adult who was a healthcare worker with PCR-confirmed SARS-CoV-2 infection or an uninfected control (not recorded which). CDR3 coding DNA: TGTGCCAGCAGCCCCGCGGGGGCGTGGACAGATACGCAGTATTTT. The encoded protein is CASSPAGAWTDTQYF.